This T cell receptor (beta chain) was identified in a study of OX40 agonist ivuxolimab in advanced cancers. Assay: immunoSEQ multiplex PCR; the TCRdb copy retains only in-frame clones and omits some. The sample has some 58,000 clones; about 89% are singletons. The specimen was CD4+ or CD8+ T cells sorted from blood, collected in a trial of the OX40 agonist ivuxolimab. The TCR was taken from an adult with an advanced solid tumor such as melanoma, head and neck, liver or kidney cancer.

This CDR3 is CASSLAGGRAEAFF. The CDR3 nucleotides are TGTGCCAGCAGCTTAGCAGGGGGCCGGGCTGAAGCTTTCTTT. This chain uses TRBV7-2 with TRBJ1-1, with 7 positions matching TRBD1. Trimming at V came to 0 bases and at J to 6 bases, leaving 4 bases not matched to a gene. This CDR3 region has 14 residues. Germline assignment: CDR1 SGHTA and CDR2 FQGNSA.